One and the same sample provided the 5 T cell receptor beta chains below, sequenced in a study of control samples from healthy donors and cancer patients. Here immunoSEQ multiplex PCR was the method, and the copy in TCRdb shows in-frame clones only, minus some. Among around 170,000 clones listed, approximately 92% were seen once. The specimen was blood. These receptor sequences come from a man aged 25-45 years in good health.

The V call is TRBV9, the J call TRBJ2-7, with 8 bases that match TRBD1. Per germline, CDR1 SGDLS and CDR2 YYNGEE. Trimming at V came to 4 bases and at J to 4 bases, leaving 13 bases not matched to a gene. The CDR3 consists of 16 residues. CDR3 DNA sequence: TGTGCCAGCAGCTGGGGAACCGGGACAGGCGTGTACGAGCAGTACTTC. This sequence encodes CASSWGTGTGVYEQYF.

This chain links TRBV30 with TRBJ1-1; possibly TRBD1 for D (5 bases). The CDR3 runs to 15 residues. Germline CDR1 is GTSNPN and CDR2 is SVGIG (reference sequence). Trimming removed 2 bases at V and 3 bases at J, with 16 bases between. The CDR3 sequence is CAWSTIGTPDTEAFF. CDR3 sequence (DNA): TGTGCCTGGAGTACGATTGGGACCCCGGACACTGAAGCTTTCTTT.

CDR3 nucleotides: TGTGCCAGCAGCTTCGGACAGGGGAATGAAAAACTGTTTTTT. Its translation: CASSFGQGNEKLFF. The rearrangement uses TRBV13 and TRBJ1-4; 9 bases match TRBD1. With 3 bases clipped from V and 5 bases from J, the junction kept 1 base outside the gene matches. The CDR3 is 14 amino acids. Germline V gene data show CDR1 as PRHDT and CDR2 as FYEKMQ (reference sequence).

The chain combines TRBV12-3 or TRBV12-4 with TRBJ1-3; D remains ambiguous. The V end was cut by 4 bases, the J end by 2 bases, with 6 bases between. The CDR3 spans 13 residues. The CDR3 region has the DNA TGTGCCAGCAGTTCCGAACCTGGAAACACCATATATTTT. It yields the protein CASSSEPGNTIYF.

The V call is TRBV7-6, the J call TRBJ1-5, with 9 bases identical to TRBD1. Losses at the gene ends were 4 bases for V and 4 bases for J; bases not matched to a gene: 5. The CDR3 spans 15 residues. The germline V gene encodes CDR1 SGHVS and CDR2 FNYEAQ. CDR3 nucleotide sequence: TGTGCCAGCAGCTCCGAGACAGGGGGGAATCAGCCCCAGCATTTT. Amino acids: CASSSETGGNQPQHF.